The rows below give T cell receptor beta chains drawn from one sample of a study of blood T cell repertoires in COVID-19. The assay was immunoSEQ multiplex PCR, and TCRdb's table has in-frame clones only and misses some. The sample comprises over 85,000 clones, just under 85% of which are singletons, and 3% to 3.5% rests with the top ten. The specimen was peripheral blood. Receptors were obtained from a middle-aged man with acute or convalescent COVID-19. CDR3s leave out the opening cysteine and the closing phenylalanine or tryptophan.

J,V,CDR3
TRBJ2-3,TRBV6-5,ASSYSGTRATDTQY
TRBJ1-6,TRBV27,ASSLSPQLPLH
TRBJ1-5,TRBV2,ASNGQGAGPQH
TRBJ2-3,TRBV2,ASTISPLGTDTQY
TRBJ1-5,TRBV6-5,ASSSRQGANQPQH
TRBJ1-1,TRBV5-4,ASSLGRGTTEAF
TRBJ2-1,TRBV5-4,ASSLDRGAHNEQF
TRBJ2-7,TRBV27,ASTRSGTGPYEQY
TRBJ2-5,TRBV2,ASSGSNQETQY
TRBJ2-7,TRBV5-1,ASRPGQGGLAGFYEQY
TRBJ2-3,TRBV28,ASSLQSRTSTDTQY
TRBJ2-2,TRBV10-2,ASSESRTGELF
TRBJ2-7,TRBV18,ASSPPGLAGGSSYEQY
TRBJ1-4,TRBV5-1,ASSLRRGGGNEKLF
TRBJ2-1,TRBV29-1,SVSGGGRYNEQF
TRBJ1-4,TRBV3-1/TRBV3-2,ASRETATNEKLF
TRBJ1-4,TRBV6-2/TRBV6-3,ASSAPNRATNEKLF
TRBJ2-4,TRBV6-2/TRBV6-3,ASSYGAGNIQY
TRBJ2-2,TRBV5-1,ASSLWGGIVNTGELF
TRBJ1-1,TRBV4-2,ASSQDASQSGLNTEAF
TRBJ2-1,TRBV9,ASSVVPGGQPPVNEQF
TRBJ1-3,TRBV10-3,AISEKGQTSGNTIY
TRBJ1-1,TRBV18,ASSPPGGTNTEAF
TRBJ1-4,TRBV4-2,ASSQEHLQPPQEKLF
TRBJ2-3,TRBV29-1,SAREGASTDTQY
TRBJ2-3,TRBV5-1,ASSSGQVVTDTQY
TRBJ2-3,TRBV5-1,ASSLAQVGGQDTQY
TRBJ1-5,TRBV6-5,ASRGQGGNQPQH
TRBJ2-3,TRBV4-2,ASSQEGAERTDTQY
TRBJ2-5,TRBV7-2,ASSLMRGQQETQY
TRBJ2-7,TRBV27,ASSLRGGGSYEQY
TRBJ2-5,TRBV2,ASNLQWGEETQY
TRBJ2-5,TRBV6-5,ASSSPSGRFETQY
TRBJ1-1,TRBV7-2,ASSLGGHKATEAF
TRBJ1-5,TRBV4-1,ASSPRERGGNQPQH
TRBJ1-2,TRBV28,ASSFPDRGPYGYT
TRBJ1-2,TRBV6-6,ASSPQTGPYGYT
TRBJ2-7,TRBV29-1,SARSGSLGEQY
TRBJ2-7,TRBV19,ASSRYSGTFSYEQY
TRBJ1-2,TRBV5-4,ASSAGRPGGDYGYT
TRBJ2-7,TRBV19,ASSIAGYEQY
TRBJ2-2,TRBV7-7,ASSLGATGELF
TRBJ1-2,TRBV3-1/TRBV3-2,ASSPREANYGYT
TRBJ1-4,TRBV2,ASSEAGAGTTNEKLF
TRBJ1-6,TRBV5-1,ASSPGTGGFNSPLH
TRBJ2-5,TRBV28,ASSQRTGLAETQY
TRBJ1-5,TRBV7-2,ASSLGQSNQPQH
TRBJ2-2,TRBV19,ASSIDSGLTNTGELF
TRBJ2-7,TRBV6-5,ASSAIAGVGGEQY
TRBJ1-1,TRBV15,ATSRVDSQNTEAF